Given below is one T cell receptor beta chain in context. The source of the sample is a study of OX40 agonist ivuxolimab in advanced cancers. The CDR3 spans 15 residues. Germline values: CDR1 SGHDN, CDR2 FVKESK. Trimming removed 0 bases from V and 7 bases from J, with 16 bases in between. The protocol was immunoSEQ multiplex PCR, while the TCRdb copy is restricted to in-frame clones and leaves out a portion. The table lists tens of thousands of clones, approximately 85% of them singletons. This clonotype was obtained from an adult with an advanced solid tumor such as melanoma, head and neck, liver or kidney cancer. V and J are TRBV14 and TRBJ2-7; D might be TRBD1 (7 bases). The specimen comprised CD4+ or CD8+ T cells sorted from blood, sampled in a trial of the OX40 agonist ivuxolimab. The CDR3 loop reads CASSQETGRFGEQYF. CDR3 sequence (DNA): TGTGCCAGCAGCCAAGAGACAGGGAGGTTTGGGGAGCAGTACTTC.